The 3 T cell receptor beta chains listed next were all sequenced from one sample in a study of T cell changes during pregnancy in multiple sclerosis. TCRdb keeps only in-frame clones here, not all; method: immunoSEQ multiplex PCR. The table includes roughly 66,000 clones, 92% detected once. Sequenced material: peripheral blood, taken in the first trimester of pregnancy. The receptor set was obtained from a female donor with multiple sclerosis, enrolled in a pregnancy study.

The sample holds one count of this clone. The chain joins TRBV28 to TRBJ1-5; no definite D call. Germline CDR1 MDHEN, CDR2 SYDVKM. CDR3 size: 15 residues. Trimming took 6 bases from V and 0 from J, leaving 12 bases between them. The CDR3 sequence: CASSTPTGSNQPQHF. The CDR3, as DNA: TGTGCCAGCAGCACCCCGACGGGTAGCAATCAGCCCCAGCATTTT.

J is TRBJ2-7 and V is TRBV5-8; tentative D call: TRBD2 (5 bases). CDR1 is SGHTS, CDR2 YDEGEE, per germline. Trimming took 4 bases from V and 3 from J, leaving 20 bases between them. This CDR3 is built from 16 residues. CDR3 nucleotides: TGTGCCAGCAGCCATGAAACCGGGATTAACCTCTACGAGCAGTACTTC. It encodes CASSHETGINLYEQYF.

This chain joins TRBV4-1 and TRBJ2-2, with 9 bases that match TRBD2. The trim removed 3 bases at V and 4 bases at J, leaving 9 bases unmatched. Germline values: CDR1 MGHRA, CDR2 YSYEKL. This CDR3 has 17 amino acids. In nucleotides, the CDR3 is TGCGCCAGCAGCCACGCCAGAGCGGGAGGTGGCACCGGGGAGCTGTTTTTT. This codes for CASSHARAGGGTGELFF.